A single TCR beta chain is shown here with its context. The antigen remains unidentified. This CDR3 contains 12 residues. Germline V lookup: CDR1 MDHEN, CDR2 SYDVKM. Trimming cost V 6 bases and J 5 bases, with 10 bases left between them. This specimen comes from a study of blood T cells in healthy people across ages. Through a sample-barcoded 5' primer and a J-beta primer mix, a second PCR was run for about 6 to 11 cycles. All samples yielded 2.5 million or more CDR3-containing paired-end reads. One entry per CDR3 protein results from TCRdb running MiXCR on the 5' RACE reads. The sample contains approximately 780,000 distinct CDR3 sequences, 20% to 30% of which appear only once. Notes on the study in general: Roughly linear declines in TCR beta diversity per million T cells occurred with age. Long-lived donors exceeded aged donors in naive CD4+ cells and diversity.

These same data were also listed under a study on T cells of mothers and their children. This second report adds: In the second PCR, M1S primer introduced barcodes and 2-4 random bases.

The rearrangement uses TRBV28 and TRBJ2-5; D gene uncertain. This TCR derives from a boy aged 10-17 years in good health. Sequences were obtained from blood. DNA for the CDR3: TGTGCCAGCAGACGGCTCGGGGAGACCCAGTACTTC. Translated: CASRRLGETQYF. The full variable domain, its missing parts supplied by reference TRBV28 and TRBJ2-5, is DVKVTQSSRYLVKRTGEKVFLECVQDMDHENMFWYRQDPGLGLRLIYFSYDVKMKEKGDIPEGYSVSREKKERFSLILESASTNQTSMYLCASRRLGETQYFGPGTRLLVL.